The text below deals with one T cell receptor beta chain. The clone's antigen remains unknown. Base quality data are lacking; no much larger clone is found one base away. The data are from a study of T cell responses to AZD1222 COVID-19 vaccine (dated by TCRdb to the early 2020s). Regarding the research as a whole: A total of under 250 trial participants underwent TCR sequencing, of whom roughly 210 had received two doses of AZD1222 and around 26 had received two doses of the MenACWY control vaccine. Enrollment into the trials was organized by age into subgroups of 18-55, 56-69 and 70-plus years, and those subgroups contained roughly 150, 30 and 60 TCR-sequenced participants, respectively.

Overall study results and their limits: Reportedly, close to half of the unique spike-specific TCRs recognized epitopes lying outside the regions that are mutated in the B.1.351 and B.1.1.7 variants. Participants were mostly white British and included more females than males, and it was suggested by the authors that clonal diversity may have been underestimated. In the small 56-69-year group, the increase in depth fell short of significance, most likely because of low power. Conclusions about previously exposed vaccinees were limited because only six AZD1222 recipients were SARS-CoV-2 seropositive at baseline. No day 14 peak-response samples were available, so repertoires were characterized only after the peak T cell response. A significant rise in spike-specific TCR breadth and depth was observed after two AZD1222 doses relative to day 0 and relative to MenACWY recipients. The whole spike protein was spanned by vaccine-associated CD4 TCRs, and dominant responses were seen in regions 160-218 and 743-854.

Reading the label with the study, this specimen's time point is: baseline before first vaccination. The sample's treatment or condition label, decoded: meningococcal conjugate vaccine given as trial control. Vaccinee samples were obtained from the UK trials COV001 and COV002, which included a single-blind randomized controlled phase 2/3 trial of AZD1222 (ChAdOx1 nCoV-19) in healthy adults. For TCRbeta chain sequencing, PBMC samples from trial participants were taken at day 0 and at day 28 after the second dose. The CDR3 regions of human TCRbeta chains were subjected to immunosequencing. The study's processing was this. TCRs in the repertoires were compared against a reference library of SARS-CoV-2-specific TCRs that had been generated with the MIRA antigen-specificity platform. Breadth was defined as the fraction of unique TCRs that were SARS-CoV-2-associated, and depth was defined as the fraction of total T cells that were SARS-CoV-2-associated. Using the MIRA data, each spike-specific TCR was mapped to the spike region that the TCR reacts to and placed in a CD4 or CD8 class. Log10-transformed breadth and depth values were compared by one-way ANOVA with Sidak's multiple comparisons tests. As stored in TCRdb, this immuneACCESS dataset retains in-frame rearrangements with V and J assigned. A fraction of the clones does not appear; measured against another copy, unresolved V genes explain less than half of the discrepancy, and the remainder lacks a known reason. V and J calls and clone size are those listed in that table; D and trimming were worked out from the DNA. The sample contains roughly 120,000 clones, approximately 85% of them found a single time. The ten largest clones add up to 3.9% of the sample.

Measured from the cysteine to the phenylalanine, the CDR3 is 17 residues long. The DNA shown is the 51-base CDR3, in frame from base 1. The CDR1 and CDR2 encoded by the germline V gene (reference sequence) are LNHDA and SQIVND. Trimming accounts for 6 bases at V and 3 bases at J, while the number of junction bases matched to no gene is 15. This sequence was found in an adult in good health. Sequences were derived from peripheral blood, sampled on day 0 of MenACWY control vaccination. This receptor chain uses TRBV19 and TRBJ2-7; 9 junctional bases match TRBD1. The DNA sequence is given as TGTGCCAGTAGCCGAAGGGGACAGGGACTGGCTCTCTACGAGCAGTACTTC. This codes for CASSRRGQGLALYEQYF.